Sequencing of this T cell receptor (beta chain) was carried out in a study of siplizumab effects on memory and regulatory T cells. The study's findings and limits: The study found naive T cells seemingly more diverse than memory cells and seemingly major alloresponse contributors. The authors could not assign a naive or memory phenotype to roughly 80-96% of proliferating CD4+ or CD8+ clones.

Assay: immunoSEQ multiplex PCR; the TCRdb copy retains only in-frame clones and omits some. The table lists 80,000 to 130,000 clones, about 90% of them singletons, with approximately 0.71% in the top ten. This clone was counted once. Its specificity is unknown. Trimming at V came to 5 bases and at J to 2 bases, leaving 5 bases not matched to a gene. This CDR3 contains 15 residues. In germline, CDR1 is LNHDA, CDR2 SQIVND (reference sequence). This chain joins TRBV19 and TRBJ1-1; 10 positions agree with TRBD1. This clonotype originated in a human donor in good health. The sequencing input was Tregs sorted from blood. The DNA for the CDR3 is TGTGCCAGTAGTGGAGGGGACAGGGGCAACACTGAAGCTTTCTTT. Translated, it gives CASSGGDRGNTEAFF.